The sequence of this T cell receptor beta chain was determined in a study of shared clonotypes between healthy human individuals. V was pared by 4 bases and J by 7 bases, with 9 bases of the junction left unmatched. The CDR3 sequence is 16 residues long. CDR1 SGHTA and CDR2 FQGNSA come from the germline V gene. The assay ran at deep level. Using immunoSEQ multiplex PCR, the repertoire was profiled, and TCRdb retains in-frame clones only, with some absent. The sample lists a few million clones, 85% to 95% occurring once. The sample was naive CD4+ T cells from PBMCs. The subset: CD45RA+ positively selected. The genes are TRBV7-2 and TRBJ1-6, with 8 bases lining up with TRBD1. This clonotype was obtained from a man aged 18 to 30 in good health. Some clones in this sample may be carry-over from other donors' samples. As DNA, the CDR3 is TGTGCCAGCAGCTACTACGACAGGGGCGGGAATTCACCCCTCCACTTT. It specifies CASSYYDRGGNSPLHF.